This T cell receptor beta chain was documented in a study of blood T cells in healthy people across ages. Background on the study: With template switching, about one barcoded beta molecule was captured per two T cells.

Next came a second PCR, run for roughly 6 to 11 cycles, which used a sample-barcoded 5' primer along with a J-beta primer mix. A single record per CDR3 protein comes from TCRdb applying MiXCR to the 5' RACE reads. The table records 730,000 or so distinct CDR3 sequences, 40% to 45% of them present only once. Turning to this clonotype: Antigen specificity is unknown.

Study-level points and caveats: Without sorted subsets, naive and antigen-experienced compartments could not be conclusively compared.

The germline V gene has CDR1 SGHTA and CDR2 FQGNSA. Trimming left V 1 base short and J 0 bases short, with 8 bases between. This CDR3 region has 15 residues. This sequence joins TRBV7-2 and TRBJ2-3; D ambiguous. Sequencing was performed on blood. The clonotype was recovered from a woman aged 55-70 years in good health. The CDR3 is CASSLGRLSTDTQYF. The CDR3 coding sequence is TGTGCCAGCAGCTTAGGCAGGCTAAGCACAGATACGCAGTATTTT.